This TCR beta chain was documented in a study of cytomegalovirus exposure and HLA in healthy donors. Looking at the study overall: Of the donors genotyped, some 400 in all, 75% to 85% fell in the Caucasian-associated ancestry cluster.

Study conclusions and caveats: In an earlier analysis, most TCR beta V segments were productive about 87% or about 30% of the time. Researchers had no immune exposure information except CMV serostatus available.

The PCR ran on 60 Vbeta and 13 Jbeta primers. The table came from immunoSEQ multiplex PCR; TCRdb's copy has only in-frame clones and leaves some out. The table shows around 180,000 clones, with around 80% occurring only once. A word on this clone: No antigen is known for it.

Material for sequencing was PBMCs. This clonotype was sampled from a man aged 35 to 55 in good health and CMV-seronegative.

The CDR3 loop reads CASSPLGASGRGYNEQFF. CDR3 bases: TGCGCCAGCAGCCCGTTAGGGGCTAGCGGGAGGGGCTACAATGAGCAGTTCTTC. The V call is TRBV5-1, the J call TRBJ2-1; 12 bases are a match to TRBD2. This CDR3 is 18 amino acids long. Trimming took 4 bases from V and 3 from J; bases not matched to a gene: 11. CDR1 and CDR2 (germline): SGHRS, YFSETQ.